Listed below are T cell receptor beta chains from one sample, sequenced in a study of T cells in Graves' hyperthyroidism and ophthalmopathy. TCRdb redid the calling of the multiplex PCR reads with MiXCR, one entry per CDR3 protein. The sample carries about 640,000 distinct CDR3 sequences, roughly 20% recorded once. Source material: blood. The receptors shown here come from a man aged 30-40 years with Graves' ophthalmopathy. Both conserved end residues are part of each CDR3. A D gene is named only where the DNA matches it firmly. Expanded clones get a size class; other rows say once, few or many, or leave the size out.

clone size: few; J gene: TRBJ2-6; D gene: .; V gene: TRBV20-1; CDR3 protein: CSAPHGTTYSGANVLTF; CDR3 DNA: TGCAGTGCACCACATGGGACAACCTACTCTGGGGCCAACGTCCTGACTTTC
clone size: .; J gene: TRBJ2-4; D gene: TRBD2; V gene: TRBV27; CDR3 protein: CASSLGDSDGTSGRGTGIQYF; CDR3 DNA: TGTGCCAGCAGTTTGGGTGATTCCGATGGGACTAGCGGGAGGGGGACGGGCATTCAGTACTTC
clone size: few; J gene: TRBJ2-7; D gene: TRBD2; V gene: TRBV6-1; CDR3 protein: CASTKRTSGTLYDEQYF; CDR3 DNA: TGTGCCAGCACCAAGCGGACTAGCGGGACTTTGTATGACGAGCAGTACTTC
clone size: .; J gene: TRBJ2-7; D gene: .; V gene: TRBV15; CDR3 protein: CATSPRQVQAHEQYF; CDR3 DNA: TGTGCCACCAGCCCTCGACAGGTTCAGGCCCACGAGCAGTACTTC
clone size: few; J gene: TRBJ1-1; D gene: TRBD1; V gene: TRBV18; CDR3 protein: CASSPRQGSTEAFF; CDR3 DNA: TGTGCCAGCTCACCGAGACAGGGAAGCACTGAAGCTTTCTTT
clone size: .; J gene: TRBJ2-2; D gene: TRBD2; V gene: TRBV11-2; CDR3 protein: CASRSLAGGGGELFF; CDR3 DNA: TGTGCCAGCAGGTCCCTAGCGGGAGGAGGCGGGGAGCTGTTTTTT
clone size: few; J gene: TRBJ1-4; D gene: TRBD1; V gene: TRBV5-1; CDR3 protein: CASTRLPGQLNEKLFF; CDR3 DNA: TGCGCCAGCACGAGGCTACCGGGACAGCTTAATGAAAAACTGTTTTTT
clone size: few; J gene: TRBJ2-1; D gene: TRBD2; V gene: TRBV18; CDR3 protein: CASSPRLAGGQGYNEQFF; CDR3 DNA: TGTGCCAGCTCACCAAGACTAGCGGGAGGGCAAGGCTACAATGAGCAGTTCTTC
clone size: .; J gene: TRBJ1-6; D gene: .; V gene: TRBV6-1; CDR3 protein: CASSTSSYNSPLHF; CDR3 DNA: TGTGCCAGCAGTACTTCCTCCTATAATTCACCCCTCCACTTT
clone size: .; J gene: TRBJ2-1; D gene: .; V gene: TRBV5-1; CDR3 protein: CASSTGTLNEQFF; CDR3 DNA: TGTGCCAGCAGCACCGGGACACTCAATGAGCAGTTCTTC
clone size: .; J gene: TRBJ1-2; D gene: .; V gene: TRBV20-1; CDR3 protein: CSARDLREEGYTF; CDR3 DNA: TGCAGTGCTAGAGATCTGAGGGAGGAAGGCTACACCTTC
clone size: many; J gene: TRBJ2-5; D gene: .; V gene: TRBV20-1; CDR3 protein: CSARDTNQETQYF; CDR3 DNA: TGCAGTGCTAGAGATACTAACCAAGAGACCCAGTACTTC
clone size: few; J gene: TRBJ2-5; D gene: .; V gene: TRBV20-1; CDR3 protein: CSARDTSFQETQYF; CDR3 DNA: TGCAGTGCTAGAGATACCAGTTTCCAAGAGACCCAGTACTTC
clone size: many; J gene: TRBJ2-7; D gene: .; V gene: TRBV12-3/TRBV12-4; CDR3 protein: CASSFGRASYEQYF; CDR3 DNA: TGTGCCAGCAGTTTCGGCCGTGCCTCCTACGAGCAGTACTTC
clone size: few; J gene: TRBJ1-1; D gene: .; V gene: TRBV7-9; CDR3 protein: CASSSDGSRKNTEAFF; CDR3 DNA: TGTGCCAGCAGCTCTGACGGGAGTCGGAAGAACACTGAAGCTTTCTTT
clone size: few; J gene: TRBJ2-3; D gene: .; V gene: TRBV20-1; CDR3 protein: CSVRPGESTDTQYF; CDR3 DNA: TGCAGTGTCCGGCCGGGAGAGAGCACAGATACGCAGTATTTT
clone size: .; J gene: TRBJ2-5; D gene: .; V gene: TRBV30; CDR3 protein: CAWSVEVGGVGYQETQYF; CDR3 DNA: TGTGCCTGGAGTGTAGAGGTTGGCGGGGTAGGGTACCAAGAGACCCAGTACTTC
clone size: few; J gene: TRBJ1-1; D gene: .; V gene: TRBV6-5; CDR3 protein: CASSYWGTEAFF; CDR3 DNA: TGTGCCAGCAGTTACTGGGGAACTGAAGCTTTCTTT
clone size: .; J gene: TRBJ2-7; D gene: .; V gene: TRBV5-1; CDR3 protein: CASSLTADGEQYF; CDR3 DNA: TGCGCCAGCAGCTTGACCGCCGATGGAGAGCAGTACTTC
clone size: many; J gene: TRBJ2-7; D gene: .; V gene: TRBV2; CDR3 protein: CASSEGQPREQYF; CDR3 DNA: TGTGCCAGCAGTGAAGGACAGCCTAGGGAGCAGTACTTC
clone size: .; J gene: TRBJ2-2; D gene: .; V gene: TRBV5-8; CDR3 protein: CARDTGELFF; CDR3 DNA: TGTGCGCGGGATACCGGGGAGCTGTTTTTT
clone size: few; J gene: TRBJ2-7; D gene: .; V gene: TRBV7-9; CDR3 protein: CASSLGLASEQYF; CDR3 DNA: TGTGCCAGCAGCTTAGGGCTAGCGAGCGAGCAGTACTTC
clone size: many; J gene: TRBJ1-1; D gene: .; V gene: TRBV11-2; CDR3 protein: CASSSTMNTEAFF; CDR3 DNA: TGTGCCAGCAGCTCGACCATGAACACTGAAGCTTTCTTT
clone size: few; J gene: TRBJ1-6; D gene: .; V gene: TRBV10-3; CDR3 protein: CAISYPGASNSPLHF; CDR3 DNA: TGTGCCATCAGTTACCCCGGGGCGAGTAATTCACCCCTCCACTTT
clone size: few; J gene: TRBJ2-1; D gene: .; V gene: TRBV20-1; CDR3 protein: CSAREGSRSPYNEQFF; CDR3 DNA: TGCAGTGCTAGAGAAGGGAGTCGGAGCCCCTACAATGAGCAGTTCTTC
clone size: few; J gene: TRBJ1-4; D gene: .; V gene: TRBV20-1; CDR3 protein: CSAGQNNEKLFF; CDR3 DNA: TGCAGTGCGGGGCAGAATAATGAAAAACTGTTTTTT
clone size: many; J gene: TRBJ1-1; D gene: .; V gene: TRBV12-3/TRBV12-4; CDR3 protein: CASSPTGQRNTEAFF; CDR3 DNA: TGTGCCAGCAGCCCTACAGGACAGCGGAACACTGAAGCTTTCTTT
clone size: many; J gene: TRBJ2-5; D gene: .; V gene: TRBV28; CDR3 protein: CASRSGGAEETQYF; CDR3 DNA: TGTGCCAGCAGGTCTGGGGGTGCAGAAGAGACCCAGTACTTC
clone size: many; J gene: TRBJ2-5; D gene: .; V gene: TRBV2; CDR3 protein: CASAGDLAETQYF; CDR3 DNA: TGTGCCAGCGCCGGGGACCTTGCGGAGACCCAGTACTTC
clone size: .; J gene: TRBJ2-3; D gene: .; V gene: TRBV20-1; CDR3 protein: CSARSSNTDTQYF; CDR3 DNA: TGCAGTGCTAGATCTAGCAACACAGATACGCAGTATTTT
clone size: many; J gene: TRBJ2-3; D gene: TRBD2; V gene: TRBV3-1; CDR3 protein: CASSQDWLAGDTQYF; CDR3 DNA: TGTGCCAGCAGCCAAGACTGGCTAGCGGGAGATACGCAGTATTTT
clone size: many; J gene: TRBJ1-3; D gene: .; V gene: TRBV2; CDR3 protein: CASSREPSGNTIYF; CDR3 DNA: TGTGCCAGCAGTAGGGAACCCTCTGGAAACACCATATATTTT
clone size: .; J gene: TRBJ2-3; D gene: .; V gene: TRBV6-5; CDR3 protein: CASSYSGLSYTDTQYF; CDR3 DNA: TGTGCCAGCAGTTACTCAGGGCTATCCTACACAGATACGCAGTATTTT
clone size: .; J gene: TRBJ2-3; D gene: .; V gene: TRBV3-1; CDR3 protein: CASSQDGYFTDTQYF; CDR3 DNA: TGTGCCAGCAGCCAAGATGGATACTTCACAGATACGCAGTATTTT
clone size: few; J gene: TRBJ2-3; D gene: .; V gene: TRBV12-3/TRBV12-4; CDR3 protein: CASRLLTSAGTDTQYF; CDR3 DNA: TGTGCCAGCAGGCTTCTGACTAGTGCTGGCACAGATACGCAGTATTTT
clone size: few; J gene: TRBJ2-3; D gene: .; V gene: TRBV5-1; CDR3 protein: CASDLVGGFDTQYF; CDR3 DNA: TGCGCCAGCGACCTGGTCGGGGGTTTCGATACGCAGTATTTT
clone size: .; J gene: TRBJ1-5; D gene: .; V gene: TRBV6-5; CDR3 protein: CASGYEQPQHF; CDR3 DNA: TGTGCCAGCGGTTATGAACAGCCCCAGCATTTT
clone size: .; J gene: TRBJ2-5; D gene: TRBD2; V gene: TRBV7-9; CDR3 protein: CASSSPTSGRGGETQYF; CDR3 DNA: TGTGCCAGCAGCTCCCCGACTAGCGGGAGGGGCGGGGAGACCCAGTACTTC
clone size: .; J gene: TRBJ1-5; D gene: TRBD1; V gene: TRBV7-8; CDR3 protein: CASSPLPPRGDQPQHF; CDR3 DNA: TGTGCCAGCAGCCCCCTCCCCCCCAGGGGGGACCAGCCCCAGCATTTT
clone size: .; J gene: TRBJ1-5; D gene: TRBD1; V gene: TRBV4-1; CDR3 protein: CASSYSRDSNQPQHF; CDR3 DNA: TGCGCCAGCAGTTACTCCCGGGACAGTAATCAGCCCCAGCATTTT
clone size: many; J gene: TRBJ1-4; D gene: TRBD1; V gene: TRBV2; CDR3 protein: CASARGQGTNEKLFF; CDR3 DNA: TGTGCCAGTGCGCGCGGACAGGGCACTAATGAAAAACTGTTTTTT
clone size: few; J gene: TRBJ2-3; D gene: TRBD2; V gene: TRBV28; CDR3 protein: CASSSHLGGGSADTQYF; CDR3 DNA: TGTGCCAGCAGCTCCCACTTGGGGGGAGGGAGCGCAGATACGCAGTATTTT
clone size: many; J gene: TRBJ2-7; D gene: .; V gene: TRBV28; CDR3 protein: CASSPRSYEQYF; CDR3 DNA: TGTGCCAGCAGCCCCCGCTCCTACGAGCAGTACTTC
clone size: many; J gene: TRBJ1-3; D gene: .; V gene: TRBV2; CDR3 protein: CASSQTLGTSGNTIYF; CDR3 DNA: TGTGCCAGCAGTCAGACCTTGGGCACCTCTGGAAACACCATATATTTT
clone size: many; J gene: TRBJ2-7; D gene: TRBD1; V gene: TRBV5-1; CDR3 protein: CASSLLQGVYEQYF; CDR3 DNA: TGCGCCAGCAGCTTGTTACAGGGGGTGTACGAGCAGTACTTC
clone size: few; J gene: TRBJ2-1; D gene: TRBD1; V gene: TRBV20-1; CDR3 protein: CSAPGQGEHLNEQFF; CDR3 DNA: TGCAGTGCTCCGGGACAGGGTGAACACTTGAATGAGCAGTTCTTC
clone size: once; J gene: TRBJ2-7; D gene: .; V gene: TRBV7-6; CDR3 protein: CASSLYPLGNSYEQYF; CDR3 DNA: TGTGCCAGCAGCTTATATCCCCTGGGCAACTCCTACGAGCAGTACTTC
clone size: .; J gene: TRBJ2-1; D gene: TRBD2; V gene: TRBV14; CDR3 protein: CASSQEGGRASYNEQFF; CDR3 DNA: TGTGCCAGCAGCCAAGAGGGCGGGAGGGCGTCCTACAATGAGCAGTTCTTC
clone size: .; J gene: TRBJ1-1; D gene: TRBD1; V gene: TRBV6-1; CDR3 protein: CASRTGYDTEAFF; CDR3 DNA: TGTGCCAGCAGGACAGGGTACGACACTGAAGCTTTCTTT
clone size: many; J gene: TRBJ2-3; D gene: .; V gene: TRBV18; CDR3 protein: CASSPGPDTQYF; CDR3 DNA: TGTGCCAGCTCACCAGGTCCAGATACGCAGTATTTT
clone size: .; J gene: TRBJ1-1; D gene: TRBD1; V gene: TRBV11-2; CDR3 protein: CASSSLQGAVNTEAFF; CDR3 DNA: TGTGCCAGCAGCTCCCTACAGGGGGCGGTGAACACTGAAGCTTTCTTT
clone size: .; J gene: TRBJ2-7; D gene: TRBD1; V gene: TRBV4-1; CDR3 protein: CASSQADRAYEQYF; CDR3 DNA: TGCGCCAGCAGCCAAGCGGACAGGGCCTACGAGCAGTACTTC
clone size: .; J gene: TRBJ2-7; D gene: TRBD1; V gene: TRBV7-2; CDR3 protein: CASSLEGAYYEQYF; CDR3 DNA: TGTGCCAGCAGCCTAGAGGGGGCATACTACGAGCAGTACTTC